This T cell receptor beta chain was captured in a study of blood T cell repertoires in COVID-19. The wider study: The United States, Italy and Spain were the sources of the acute and convalescent COVID-19 samples.

Repertoires were generated with immunoSEQ multiplex PCR, while TCRdb's copy carries only in-frame clones and drops some. The top ten hold roughly 3.7% of the sample, which has 190,000 or so clones, 88% seen once. The V and J ends lost 3 bases and 5 bases, in that order; junction bases with no gene match: 9. In germline, CDR1 is DFQATT, CDR2 SNEGSKA (reference sequence). This CDR3 is 15 amino acids long. This chain joins TRBV20-1 and TRBJ2-2; 7 bases line up with TRBD1. Input material: peripheral blood. This TCR came from a woman aged 30 to 39 with acute or convalescent COVID-19. The CDR3 is CSASYTGVRTGELFF. The CDR3 nucleotides are TGCAGTGCTAGTTATACAGGGGTTCGGACCGGGGAGCTGTTTTTT.